This TCR beta chain derives from a study of cytomegalovirus exposure and HLA in healthy donors (TCRdb year 2017). Regarding the study in general: In an earlier analysis of roughly 500 of the donors, 276 Gb of sequence data and 117 million unique TCR beta sequences from about 179 million T cells were reported. Donor age, sex, ethnicity and CMV serostatus were compiled alongside the repertoire data. The study profiled the T cell repertoires of about 640 subjects by immunosequencing and related them to cytomegalovirus serostatus. Among 300 to 450 genotyped donors of the cohort, an average of approximately 240,000 unique TCR beta nucleotide sequences were sequenced per donor, 15% to 20% of them non-productive. Around 320 gigabases of sequencing data and 78 million or so unique TCR sequences were included in an early release covering around 650 HLA-typed donors. High-throughput TCR immunosequencing, statistical association of individual TCRs with disease status, and machine learning were combined to predict cytomegalovirus infection status. Every discovery cohort repertoire had been produced on one sequencing platform. In a later genetic analysis, genome-wide SNP genotypes for about 65% of the roughly 700 donors were used, and that subset was treated as a discovery cohort. To study patterns of TCR occurrence, a later analysis re-analyzed previously published TCR beta repertoires from 666 donors and added high-resolution HLA genotyping. Class I and class II HLA loci were covered by the typing at four-digit resolution. Among the approximately 430 genotyped donors, around 81% belonged to the genetic ancestry cluster associated with self-reported Caucasian donors. Roughly five DR-DQ haplotypes were treated as single units for association and clustering because of strong linkage in the cohort. The later analysis used no new phenotypic data to find candidate immune exposures, relying instead on TCR beta sequences and their occurrence across donors. The number of donors typed differed by locus, with about 629-630 for A, B, C, DRB1 and DQB1, roughly 520 for DQA1, over 600 for DPA1, and 472 for DPB1. The study was designed to test whether signatures of past pathogen exposure could be identified by cataloging public T cell receptors. Along with the roughly 610-subject first cohort, a separate validation cohort of 120 different subjects was used. To decide whether each TCR beta V gene segment behaved as functional or pseudogenic, an earlier analysis of some 600 of the donors relied on high-throughput TCR beta sequencing. Findings and caveats that apply to the study as a whole: According to a later analysis, TCR association rates differed among HLA loci, with DRB1 alleles showing the most associated TCRs and HLA-C alleles showing the fewest. Specific HLA alleles were associated with 18,000 or so TCR beta sequences at a false discovery rate of 0.05 in a later analysis. Most TCR sequences were seen in very few donors, while some public TCRs were found in many individuals. Sequencing depth was assumed to be roughly uniform across donors in the presence/absence analyses, though that assumption may not hold. Some IMGT-functional V segments, including TRBV6-2 and TRBV6-3, could not be told apart with the 87-base-pair reads, so those segments were excluded. The authors suggested that the approach could potentially be extended to other disease states and immunological phenotypes. In a later genetic analysis, fewer N-insertions in productive TCRs were reported among donors in an Asian-associated ancestry cluster than the approximately 670-donor mean. A later analysis found that most CMV-associated TCR beta chains appeared HLA-restricted, with HLA associations seemingly driven largely by CMV exposure. Because HLA typing was unavailable for some donors at each locus, only the typed subset was used in association tests. In the study, 150 to 200 TCR beta chains were listed as associated with cytomegalovirus. Three of the identified cytomegalovirus-associated TCR beta chains were confirmed in vitro to be specific for cytomegalovirus antigens. An earlier analysis of some 560 of the donors showed that most TCR beta V segments appeared in productive rearrangements either about 87% or about 30% of the time, which broadly matched IMGT annotations. The sequencing pipeline was judged likely to have produced a cluster of highly shared sequence variants as a technical artifact. V-gene and J-gene trimming of TCR beta chains was associated with a missense DCLRE1C variant in a later genetic analysis, and the association was replicated in an independent cohort. Assigning TCR associations to individual alleles was difficult when HLA alleles, especially DR and DQ, strongly co-occurred. In this cohort, only TCR beta chains were sequenced, and detectable features were limited by the absence of alpha or paired-chain data. Correlated functional status among segregating V segments might reflect linkage disequilibrium, but an unknown experimental factor could not be ruled out. Because counts were too low, more than 15 rarely observed V segments, including chromosome 9 orphons, were left out of the earlier analysis of 587 of the donors. A later analysis reported that several top co-occurrence clusters appeared linked to parvovirus B19, influenza, CMV and Epstein-Barr virus. In both the original and validation cohorts, the classifier was reported to diagnose cytomegalovirus status with high specificity and sensitivity. In a later analysis, HLA-associated TCR beta chains showed more clonal expansion and lower generation probabilities than non-associated chains that were equally common. A further reported finding was that TCR beta sequences accurately predicted the HLA-A and HLA-B alleles for most subjects in the first cohort. For the cohort, immune exposure information was limited to CMV serostatus.

V has 5 bases trimmed and J has 3 bases trimmed; junction bases matching no gene number 11. The CDR3 numbers 16 residues from cysteine through phenylalanine. The retained sequence is limited to the CDR3, 48 bases, with the frame set at the first base. CDR1 and CDR2 (SGHDT, YYEEEE) derive from the germline V gene. On this clone itself: What this receptor recognizes is not known. One base away there is no much larger clone; base qualities are not given.

Receptors were amplified or captured by the immunoSEQ multiplex PCR assay. The multiplex PCR relied on a mix of 60 forward primers for TCR Vbeta segments and 13 reverse primers for TCR Jbeta segments. The CDR3 region of rearranged TCR beta genes was amplified from genomic DNA with a multiplex PCR assay. The Illumina HiSeq System was used to sequence the amplified TCR beta libraries as 87-base-pair reads. As for the original processing: A later analysis tallied around 82 million unique TCR beta chains across the 700 or so repertoires, and approximately 11 million of those chains were shared by two or more donors. A nearest-neighbor algorithm error-corrected the raw reads and collapsed the reads into unique sequences, merging closely related sequences to remove PCR and sequencing errors. V, D and J gene segments were assigned by aligning CDR3 sequences to IMGT reference sequences. Each retained sequence needed at least a six-nucleotide match to both a V gene segment and a J gene segment. Rearrangements were called productive when the CDR3 lacked stop codons and stayed in frame with V and J; all others were non-productive. Following IMGT convention, CDR3 was defined as the stretch from the second conserved V-encoded cysteine up to the conserved J-encoded phenylalanine. The earlier analysis of about 530 of the donors excluded any sequence lacking an unambiguous match to a single V gene segment. In an earlier analysis of more than 500 of the donors, a V segment was called functional when productive rearrangements were above 56.7%, and segregating when the standard deviation between donors exceeded 5%. A statistical classification framework was developed to diagnose cytomegalovirus status using the catalog of TCR beta chain sequences. V and J gene assignment, in a later analysis, came from comparing TCR nucleotide sequences with IMGT/GENE-DB human TR gene sequences. A later analysis assigned CDR3 sequences and most-parsimonious VDJ recombination scenarios with the TCRdist pipeline. In a later analysis, every TCR beta chain was defined by the combination of its CDR3 amino acid sequence and its V-gene family, and reads without a unique V-gene family were dropped. As a way to deal with suspected cross-contamination and a sequencing artifact, a later analysis dropped over 550 nucleotide sequences that were highly shared and had low generation probability. A later analysis calculated a clonal expansion index for each public chain from normalized within-repertoire ranks of inferred template counts. In a later analysis, generation probabilities were computed using a VDJ recombination model fitted to out-of-frame rearrangements, and the results were checked against IGoR. In a later analysis, TCR-TCR, TCR-HLA and TCR-CMV co-occurrence was scored with hypergeometric tests, and a repertoire-size bias correction was applied to TCR pairs. To estimate false discovery rates, a later analysis permuted the HLA or CMV assignments 20 times. In a later analysis, co-occurring TCRs were grouped with DBSCAN, and TCRdist sequence similarity was added when clustering was performed within HLA-allele-positive subsets. For co-occurrence clustering, repertoires with fewer than 30,000 or more than 120,000 public chains were excluded, along with roughly 5 repertoires with anomalous nucleotide sharing. TCRdb carries this immuneACCESS record with in-frame sequences only. Its versions omit some clonotypes, under half of them owing to an unresolved V gene in the studies checked, with the rest unexplained. D and trimming were read from the DNA, whereas the V and J calls and clone size are those reported in that table. This sample gives 300,000 or so clones in total; 84% of them show up just once. The biggest ten clones account for 2% to 2.5% of the sample.

In total, around 600 healthy bone marrow donors made up the cohort. Cohort members were all nominally healthy when sampled, although unrecorded immune exposures were likely present. The donor was CMV seropositive and belonged to the group of 270 or so seropositive cohort members. A peripheral blood sample was collected from each donor, and TCR beta sequencing was performed on peripheral blood mononuclear cells. Genomic DNA extraction from the blood cell samples was performed with the Qiagen DNeasy Blood Extraction Kit. The TCR was taken from a middle-aged woman in good health and CMV-seropositive. Source material: PBMCs. The sequence joins TRBV5-6 to TRBJ2-3, with 8 junctional bases fitting TRBD1. For the CDR3, the sequence is CASSPLQGARTDTQYF. The DNA reads as follows: TGTGCCAGCAGTCCTCTCCAGGGGGCACGGACAGATACGCAGTATTTT.